The entry below describes one T cell receptor (beta chain). The data derive from a study of T-cell reconstitution after alpha-beta-depleted transplantation in children. Preparation of the TCRbeta library involved a method that used unique molecular identifiers. Each CDR3 protein gets one entry after TCRdb re-called the PCR reads with MiXCR. The sample consists of hundreds of thousands of distinct CDR3 sequences, approximately 15% of them appearing once. V shed 0 bases and J 1 base; nucleotides not matched to a gene: 7. CDR1 is SGHDT and CDR2 is YYEEEE in the germline V gene. The CDR3 has 17 amino acids.

The material was PBMCs from the stem cell graft donor, obtained from the stem cell graft. The chain employs TRBV5-6 and TRBJ2-3; 8 bases fit TRBD1. The source is a human donor who donated a stem cell graft to a child with acute myeloid leukemia. CDR3 protein: CASSLGQGASGTDTQYF. In nucleotides, the CDR3 is TGTGCCAGCAGCTTGGGCCAGGGGGCGTCCGGCACAGATACGCAGTATTTT.